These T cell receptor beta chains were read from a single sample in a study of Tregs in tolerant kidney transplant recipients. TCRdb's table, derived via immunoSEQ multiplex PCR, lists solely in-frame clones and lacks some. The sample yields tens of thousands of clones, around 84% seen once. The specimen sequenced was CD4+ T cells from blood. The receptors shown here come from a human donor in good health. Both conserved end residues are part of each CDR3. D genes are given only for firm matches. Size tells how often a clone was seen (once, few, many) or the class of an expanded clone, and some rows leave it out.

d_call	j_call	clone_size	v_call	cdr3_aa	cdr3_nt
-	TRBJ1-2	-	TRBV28	CASSRGLQLYGYTF	TGTGCCAGCAGCCGCGGGCTGCAACTCTATGGCTACACCTTC
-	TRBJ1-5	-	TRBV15	CATSRDRIQGGNQPQHF	TGTGCCACCAGCAGAGATCGGATCCAGGGAGGGAATCAGCCCCAGCATTTT
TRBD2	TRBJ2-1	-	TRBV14	CASSPAGAGGSPHEQFF	TGTGCCAGCAGCCCCGCGGGGGCGGGAGGGTCCCCGCATGAGCAGTTCTTC
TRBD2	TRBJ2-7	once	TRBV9	CASSVGLAGNHEQYF	TGTGCCAGCAGCGTTGGACTAGCGGGGAATCACGAGCAGTACTTC
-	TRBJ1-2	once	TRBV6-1	CASSGSNYGYTF	TGTGCCAGCAGCGGGTCCAACTATGGCTACACCTTC
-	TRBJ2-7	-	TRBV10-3	CAISGDGGAVRTEQYF	TGTGCCATCAGCGGAGATGGGGGGGCGGTACGTACCGAGCAGTACTTC
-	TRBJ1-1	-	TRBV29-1	CSVVVGYRNTEAFF	TGCAGCGTTGTCGTCGGGTATAGGAACACTGAAGCTTTCTTT
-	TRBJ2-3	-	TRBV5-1	CASSPYSGAPDTQYF	TGCGCCAGCAGCCCCTACTCGGGGGCCCCAGATACGCAGTATTTT
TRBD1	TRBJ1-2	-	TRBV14	CASSLLPPGTGGAGGYTF	TGTGCCAGCAGCCTTCTCCCCCCCGGGACAGGGGGCGCGGGTGGCTACACCTTC
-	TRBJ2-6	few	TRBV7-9	CASSSEGAGANVLTF	TGTGCCAGCAGTTCGGAGGGGGCCGGGGCCAACGTCCTGACTTTC
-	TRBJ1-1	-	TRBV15	CATRSDRNTEAFF	TGTGCCACCCGCTCGGACAGGAACACTGAAGCTTTCTTT
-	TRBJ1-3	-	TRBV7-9	CASSLPNWGVAGNTIYF	TGTGCCAGCAGCCTCCCTAATTGGGGAGTAGCTGGAAACACCATATATTTT
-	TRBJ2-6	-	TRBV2	CASSPESSGANVLTF	TGTGCCAGCAGTCCGGAGAGCTCTGGGGCCAACGTCCTGACTTTC
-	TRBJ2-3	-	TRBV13	CASSLGVVGDTQYF	TGTGCCAGCAGCTTAGGGGTAGTGGGAGATACGCAGTATTTT
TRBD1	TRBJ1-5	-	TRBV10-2	CASSDVTTGMKPQHF	TGCGCCAGCAGTGATGTAACGACAGGGATGAAGCCCCAGCATTTT
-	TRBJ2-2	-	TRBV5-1	CASSLEALTGELFF	TGCGCCAGCAGCTTGGAAGCCCTTACCGGGGAGCTGTTTTTT
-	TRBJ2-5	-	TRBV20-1	CSALGGETQYF	TGCAGTGCCCTCGGCGGAGAGACCCAGTACTTC
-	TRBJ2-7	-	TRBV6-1	CASRRQLSWEQYF	TGTGCCAGCCGCAGACAGCTCTCCTGGGAGCAGTACTTC
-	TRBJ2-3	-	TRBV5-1	CASGATFPGTDTQYF	TGCGCCAGCGGGGCCACTTTCCCCGGCACAGATACGCAGTATTTT
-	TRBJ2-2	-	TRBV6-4	CASSDSGRSTGELFF	TGTGCCAGCAGTGACTCGGGTCGGAGCACCGGGGAGCTGTTTTTT
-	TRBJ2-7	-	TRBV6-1	CASSEAVPFLMGERNEQYF	TGTGCCAGCAGTGAAGCGGTGCCTTTTTTGATGGGGGAAAGAAACGAGCAGTACTTC
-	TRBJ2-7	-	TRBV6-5	CASSRDRSSYEQYF	TGTGCCAGCAGTCGCGACAGGAGCTCCTACGAGCAGTACTTC
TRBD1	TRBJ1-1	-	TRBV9	CASSVANGTGGTEAFF	TGTGCCAGCAGCGTAGCTAACGGGACAGGGGGGACTGAAGCTTTCTTT
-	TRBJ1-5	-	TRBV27	CASSVGRGQPQHF	TGTGCCAGCAGTGTGGGGCGGGGTCAGCCCCAGCATTTT
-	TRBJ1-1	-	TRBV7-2	CASTLAGDTEAFF	TGTGCCAGCACCCTAGCGGGGGACACTGAAGCTTTCTTT
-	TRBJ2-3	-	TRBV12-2	CASRLVSSGSTDTQYF	TGTGCAAGTCGCTTAGTTTCTAGCGGGAGCACAGATACGCAGTATTTT
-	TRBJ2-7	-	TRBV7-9	CASSSSGYEQYF	TGTGCCAGCAGCAGCTCGGGGTACGAGCAGTACTTC
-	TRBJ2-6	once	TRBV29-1	CSVVIPESGANVLTF	TGCAGCGTTGTTATTCCAGAATCTGGGGCCAACGTCCTGACTTTC
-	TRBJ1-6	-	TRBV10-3	CAIRRTDKDSPLHF	TGTGCCATCAGACGGACAGACAAGGATTCACCCCTCCACTTT
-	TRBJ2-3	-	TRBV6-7	CASSLLGFLRTDTQYF	TGTGCCAGCAGCCTTTTGGGATTTCTACGCACAGATACGCAGTATTTT
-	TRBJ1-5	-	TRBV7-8	CASSPGRVRNQPQHF	TGTGCCAGCAGCCCCGGGCGGGTTCGCAATCAGCCCCAGCATTTT
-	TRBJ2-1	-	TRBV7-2	CASSLRGTNEQFF	TGTGCCAGCAGCTTACGGGGAACCAATGAGCAGTTCTTC
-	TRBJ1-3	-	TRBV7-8	CASSLDRGNTIYF	TGTGCCAGCAGCTTAGACAGGGGAAACACCATATATTTT
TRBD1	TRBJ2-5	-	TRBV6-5	CASSYERQGPRITQYF	TGTGCCAGCAGTTACGAAAGACAGGGGCCCCGGATTACCCAGTACTTC
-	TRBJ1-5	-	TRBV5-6	CASSSGGNQPQHF	TGTGCCAGCAGCTCGGGAGGCAATCAGCCCCAGCATTTT
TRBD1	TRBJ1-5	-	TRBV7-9	CASSRTDRGGNQPQHF	TGTGCCAGCAGCCGAACGGACAGGGGAGGAAATCAGCCCCAGCATTTT
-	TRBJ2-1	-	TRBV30	CAWSVLSGRGNEQFF	TGTGCCTGGAGTGTACTCTCGGGAAGGGGCAATGAGCAGTTCTTC
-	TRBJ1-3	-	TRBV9	CASSLGRLSGNTIYF	TGTGCCAGCAGCCTGGGACGGCTCTCTGGAAACACCATATATTTT
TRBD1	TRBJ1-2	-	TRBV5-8	CASSINDRVYGYTF	TGTGCCAGCAGCATTAATGACAGGGTATATGGCTACACCTTC
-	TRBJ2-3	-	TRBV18	CASSPGQFTDTQYF	TGTGCCAGCTCGCCTGGACAGTTCACAGATACGCAGTATTTT
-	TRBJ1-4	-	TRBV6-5	CASSKRGVPIEKLFF	TGTGCCAGCAGCAAACGGGGGGTGCCCATCGAAAAACTGTTTTTT
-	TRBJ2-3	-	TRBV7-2	CASSLYGEAGTDTQYF	TGTGCCAGCAGCTTATACGGGGAGGCCGGCACAGATACGCAGTATTTT
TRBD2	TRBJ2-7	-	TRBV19	CASSINGAASGGYEQYF	TGTGCCAGTAGTATCAATGGTGCGGCTAGCGGAGGGTACGAGCAGTACTTC
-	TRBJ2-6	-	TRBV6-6	CASYSMGGSGANVLTF	TGTGCCAGTTATAGCATGGGGGGCTCTGGGGCCAACGTCCTGACTTTC
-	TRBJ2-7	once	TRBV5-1	CASSLGDHSYEQYF	TGCGCCAGCAGCCTGGGGGACCACTCCTACGAGCAGTACTTC
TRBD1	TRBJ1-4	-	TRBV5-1	CASSSDRWMTNEKLFF	TGCGCCAGCAGCTCGGACAGGTGGATGACTAATGAAAAACTGTTTTTT
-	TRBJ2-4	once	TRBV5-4	CASSQGNQNIQYF	TGTGCCAGCAGCCAGGGGAATCAAAACATTCAGTACTTC
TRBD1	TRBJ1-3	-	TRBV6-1	CASSALTGGENTIYF	TGTGCCAGCAGTGCCCTTACAGGGGGCGAAAACACCATATATTTT
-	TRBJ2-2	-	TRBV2	CALRGGSNTGELFF	TGTGCCCTAAGAGGGGGGTCGAACACCGGGGAGCTGTTTTTT
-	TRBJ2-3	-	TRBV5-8	CASSLGLATTSTDTQYF	TGTGCCAGCAGCTTGGGATTAGCCACAACTAGCACAGATACGCAGTATTTT
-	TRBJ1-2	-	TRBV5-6	CASSSRQGRGYTF	TGTGCCAGCAGCTCGAGGCAGGGCCGCGGCTACACCTTC
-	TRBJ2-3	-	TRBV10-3	CAISEATDTQYF	TGTGCCATCAGTGAGGCAACAGATACGCAGTATTTT
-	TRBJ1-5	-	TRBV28	CASSSQLPLSGQPQHF	TGTGCCAGCAGTTCTCAACTCCCTCTGTCGGGACAGCCCCAGCATTTT
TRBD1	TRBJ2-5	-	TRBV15	CATSRDRGPGETQYF	TGTGCCACCAGCAGAGACAGGGGGCCTGGGGAGACCCAGTACTTC
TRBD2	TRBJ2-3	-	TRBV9	CASSGGTSGDTQYF	TGTGCCAGCAGCGGAGGGACTAGCGGAGATACGCAGTATTTT
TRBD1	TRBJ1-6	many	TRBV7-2	CASSDRGMNSPLHF	TGTGCCAGCAGCGACAGGGGGATGAATTCACCCCTCCACTTT
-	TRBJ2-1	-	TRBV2	CASSMGRVNSNEQFF	TGTGCCAGCTCCATGGGGAGAGTTAACAGCAATGAGCAGTTCTTC
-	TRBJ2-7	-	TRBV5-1	CASSLGTLPGEQYF	TGCGCCAGCAGCTTAGGGACACTCCCTGGCGAGCAGTACTTC
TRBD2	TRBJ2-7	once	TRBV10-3	CAISAGLAEGYEQYF	TGTGCCATCAGCGCGGGACTAGCGGAAGGCTACGAGCAGTACTTC
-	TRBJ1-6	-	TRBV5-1	CASSSGTLVSPLHF	TGCGCCAGCAGCTCCGGGACACTAGTTTCACCCCTCCACTTT